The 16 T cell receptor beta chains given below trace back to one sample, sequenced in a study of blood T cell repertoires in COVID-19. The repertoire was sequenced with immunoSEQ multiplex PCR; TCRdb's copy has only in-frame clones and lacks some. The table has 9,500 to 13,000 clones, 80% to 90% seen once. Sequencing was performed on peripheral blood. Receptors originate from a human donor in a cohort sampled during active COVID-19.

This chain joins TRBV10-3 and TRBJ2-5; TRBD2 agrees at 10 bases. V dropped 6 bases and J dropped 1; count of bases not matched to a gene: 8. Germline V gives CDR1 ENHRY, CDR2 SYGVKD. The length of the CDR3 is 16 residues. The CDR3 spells CAISQPSGGSQETQYF. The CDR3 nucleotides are TGTGCCATCAGCCAACCTAGCGGGGGTTCCCAAGAGACCCAGTACTTC.

DNA for the CDR3: TGTGCCAGCAGCTCCGCGGGGTTCCAGGGTACGCAGTATTTT. This sequence encodes CASSSAGFQGTQYF. The V call is TRBV9, the J call TRBJ2-3, with a weak D call TRBD2 (6 bases). Germline lookup yields CDR1 SGDLS and CDR2 YYNGEE. The CDR3 totals 14 residues. Trimming took off 4 bases at V and 8 bases at J, with 17 bases between the two ends.

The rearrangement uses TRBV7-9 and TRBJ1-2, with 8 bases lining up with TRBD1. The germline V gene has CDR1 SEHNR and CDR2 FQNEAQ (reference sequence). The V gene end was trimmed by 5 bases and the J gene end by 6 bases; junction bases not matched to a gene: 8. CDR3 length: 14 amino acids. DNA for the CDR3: TGTGCCAGCAGCCCTGGACAGGGAAATCATGGCTACACCTTC. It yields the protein CASSPGQGNHGYTF.

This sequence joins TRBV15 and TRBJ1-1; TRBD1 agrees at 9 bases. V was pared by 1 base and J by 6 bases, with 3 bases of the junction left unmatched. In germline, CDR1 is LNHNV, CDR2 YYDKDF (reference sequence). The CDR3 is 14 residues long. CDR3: CATSRGDRVPEAFF. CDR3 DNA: TGTGCCACCAGCAGAGGGGACAGGGTTCCTGAAGCTTTCTTT.

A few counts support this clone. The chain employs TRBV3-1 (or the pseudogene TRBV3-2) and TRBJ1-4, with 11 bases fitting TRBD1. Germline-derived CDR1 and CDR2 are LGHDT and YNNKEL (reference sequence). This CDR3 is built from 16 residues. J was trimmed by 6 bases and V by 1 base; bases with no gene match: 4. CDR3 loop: CASSQGTGGADEKLFF. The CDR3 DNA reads TGTGCCAGCAGCCAAGGGACAGGGGGCGCGGATGAAAAACTGTTTTTT.

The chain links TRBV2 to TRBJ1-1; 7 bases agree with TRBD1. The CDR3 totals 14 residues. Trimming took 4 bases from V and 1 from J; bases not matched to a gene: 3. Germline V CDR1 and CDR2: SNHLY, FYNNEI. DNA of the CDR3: TGTGCCAGCAGTGGGGGACAGAGGAACACTGAAGCTTTCTTT. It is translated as CASSGGQRNTEAFF. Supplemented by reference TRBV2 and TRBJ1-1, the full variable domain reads EPEVTQTPSHQVTQMGQEVILRCVPISNHLYFYWYRQILGQKVEFLVSFYNNEISEKSEIFDDQFSVERPDGSNFTLKIRSTKLEDSAMYFCASSGGQRNTEAFFGQGTRLTVV.

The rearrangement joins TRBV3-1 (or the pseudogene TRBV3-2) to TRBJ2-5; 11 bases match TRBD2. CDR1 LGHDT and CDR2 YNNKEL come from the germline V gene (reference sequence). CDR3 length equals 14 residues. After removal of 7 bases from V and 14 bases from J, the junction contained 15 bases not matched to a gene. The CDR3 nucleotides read TGTGCCAGCACGACACTAGCGGGGGCCCAGATCGCATACTTC. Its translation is CASTTLAGAQIAYF.

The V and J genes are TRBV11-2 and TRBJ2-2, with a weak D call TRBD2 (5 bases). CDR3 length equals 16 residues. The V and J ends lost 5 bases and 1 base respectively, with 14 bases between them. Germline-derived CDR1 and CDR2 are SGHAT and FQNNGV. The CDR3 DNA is TGTGCCAGCAGCCCGTACGCGGGTCTGAACACCGGGGAGCTGTTTTTT. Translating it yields CASSPYAGLNTGELFF.

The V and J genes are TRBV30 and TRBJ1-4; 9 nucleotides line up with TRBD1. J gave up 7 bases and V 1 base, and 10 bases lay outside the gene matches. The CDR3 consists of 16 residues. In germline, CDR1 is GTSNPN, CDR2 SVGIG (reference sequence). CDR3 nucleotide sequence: TGTGCCTGGAGTGGGGACAGGGTACCCCAGGGTGAAAAACTGTTTTTT. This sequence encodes CAWSGDRVPQGEKLFF.

CDR3 region: CASSVEGAAHQPQHF. The CDR3 coding sequence is TGTGCCAGCAGCGTAGAGGGGGCGGCTCATCAGCCCCAGCATTTT. The J gene is TRBJ1-5, the V gene TRBV9; 7 nucleotides match TRBD1. The CDR3 runs to 15 residues. Germline lookup yields CDR1 SGDLS and CDR2 YYNGEE. V was clipped by 0 bases and J by 5 bases; unmatched bases: 5.

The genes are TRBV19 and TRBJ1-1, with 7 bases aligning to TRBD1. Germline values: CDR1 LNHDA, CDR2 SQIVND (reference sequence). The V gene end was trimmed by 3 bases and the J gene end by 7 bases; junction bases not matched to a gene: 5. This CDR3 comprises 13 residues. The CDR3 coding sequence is TGTGCCAGTAGTATTAAGACAGGGCGTGAAGCTTTCTTT. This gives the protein CASSIKTGREAFF.

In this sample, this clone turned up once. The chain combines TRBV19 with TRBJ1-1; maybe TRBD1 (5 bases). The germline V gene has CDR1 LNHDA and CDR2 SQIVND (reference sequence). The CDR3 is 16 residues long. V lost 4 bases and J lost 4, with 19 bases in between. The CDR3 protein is CASSTNGGASGTEAFF. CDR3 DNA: TGTGCCAGTAGTACTAATGGAGGGGCTAGTGGCACTGAAGCTTTCTTT.

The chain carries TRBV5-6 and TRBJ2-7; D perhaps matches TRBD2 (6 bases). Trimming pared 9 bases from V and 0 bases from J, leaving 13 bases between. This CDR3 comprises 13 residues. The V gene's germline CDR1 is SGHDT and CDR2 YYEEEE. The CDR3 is CAIRGVHSYEQYF. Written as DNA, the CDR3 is TGTGCCATTCGCGGGGTACACTCCTACGAGCAGTACTTC.

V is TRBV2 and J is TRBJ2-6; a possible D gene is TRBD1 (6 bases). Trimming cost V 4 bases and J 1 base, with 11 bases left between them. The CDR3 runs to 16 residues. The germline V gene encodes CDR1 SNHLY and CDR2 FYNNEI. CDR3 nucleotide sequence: TGTGCCAGCAGTGCTGGGACACATTCTGGGGCCAACGTCCTGACTTTC. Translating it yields CASSAGTHSGANVLTF.

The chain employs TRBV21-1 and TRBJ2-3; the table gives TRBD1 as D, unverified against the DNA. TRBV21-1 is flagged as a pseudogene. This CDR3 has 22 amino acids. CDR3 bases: TGTGCCAGCAGCAAAGGTGAGTATACGGTTTTAGTGTCAGACAAATACAGGGATACGCAGTATTTT. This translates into CASSKGEYTVLVSDKYRDTQYF.

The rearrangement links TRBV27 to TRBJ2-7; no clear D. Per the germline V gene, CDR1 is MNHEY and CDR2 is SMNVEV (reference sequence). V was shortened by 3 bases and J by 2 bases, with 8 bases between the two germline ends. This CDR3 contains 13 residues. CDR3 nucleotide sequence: TGTGCCAGCAGTTTTAAGCAGGCCTACGAGCAGTACTTC. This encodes CASSFKQAYEQYF.